The rows below give T cell receptor beta chains drawn from one sample of a study of T cells and Merkel cell carcinoma outcomes. The protocol was immunoSEQ multiplex PCR, while the TCRdb copy is restricted to in-frame clones and leaves out a portion. This repertoire shows around 6,000 clones, 60% to 80% found once; its top ten account for under 6.5%. Sequenced input: tumor tissue from Merkel cell carcinoma. These receptors all come from a human donor with Merkel cell carcinoma. Both conserved end residues are part of each CDR3. The D gene is left open where the match is weak. Part of the rows lack a size; the others show once, few, many or a class for expanded clones.

cdr3_nt	cdr3_aa	j_call	clone_size	d_call	v_call
TGTGCCAGCAGCTTACGATGGAGGGGGCGGAACACTGAAGCTTTCTTT	CASSLRWRGRNTEAFF	TRBJ1-1	-	TRBD1	TRBV7-2
TGTGCCAGCAGTGAAGCGCGGGGAGCGGGAGGGCCCTACGAGCAGTACTTC	CASSEARGAGGPYEQYF	TRBJ2-7	-	TRBD2	TRBV2
TGTGCCTGGAGCGTGAGGGCAGACACTGAAGCTTTCTTT	CAWSVRADTEAFF	TRBJ1-1	-	-	TRBV30
TGTGCCAGCAGTCCCGATGGGTCTGGGGCCAACGTCCTGACTTTC	CASSPDGSGANVLTF	TRBJ2-6	-	-	TRBV27
TGTGCCAGCAATCGGGACTACTGCTGGGACTCAAACACCGGGGAGCTGTTTTTT	CASNRDYCWDSNTGELFF	TRBJ2-2	-	-	TRBV21-1
TGTGCCAGCAGGACAGGGCCGGCTTCACCCCTCCACTTT	CASRTGPASPLHF	TRBJ1-6	-	TRBD1	TRBV6-6
TGCGCCAGCAGCTTGGGGGCAGGGAGGGACGAGCAGTACTTC	CASSLGAGRDEQYF	TRBJ2-7	-	TRBD2	TRBV5-1
TGTGCCAGCAGCCAAGCGGCGGGTAGCGGGAGAAATACGCAGTATTTT	CASSQAAGSGRNTQYF	TRBJ2-3	-	TRBD2	TRBV4-2
TGCGCCAGCAGCTTGGCTGGCCGCTCGGGCACAGATACGCAGTATTTT	CASSLAGRSGTDTQYF	TRBJ2-3	-	-	TRBV5-1
TGCGCCAGCAGCTTGGTAGGGGGCGCGTACACCGGGGAGCTGTTTTTT	CASSLVGGAYTGELFF	TRBJ2-2	-	TRBD1	TRBV5-1
TGTGCCAGCAGCGGGACTATTCCCCAAGAGACCCAGTACTTC	CASSGTIPQETQYF	TRBJ2-5	few	TRBD2	TRBV2
TGTGCCAGCAGTGAATTTGCCAAAAACATTCAGTACTTC	CASSEFAKNIQYF	TRBJ2-4	-	-	TRBV25-1
TGTGCCAGCAGTTTTAAAGGGGGAGCTTTCTTT	CASSFKGGAFF	TRBJ1-1	few	-	TRBV28
TGTGCCAGCAGCTTTTTGGAGGAGTACACCGGGGAGCTGTTTTTT	CASSFLEEYTGELFF	TRBJ2-2	few	-	TRBV5-6
TGTGCCAGCAGTTTGGGGGTTTCTGGGGCCAACGTCCTGACTTTC	CASSLGVSGANVLTF	TRBJ2-6	-	-	TRBV6-5
TGTGCCATCAGTGGAGAGAGTTTGGGGCCAGATACGCAGTATTTT	CAISGESLGPDTQYF	TRBJ2-3	-	-	TRBV10-3
TGTGCCAGCAGTGAGGGGCGAATTATACAGCCCCAGCATTTT	CASSEGRIIQPQHF	TRBJ1-5	-	-	TRBV2
TGTGCCAGCAGCCCCAGAGCGGGTACCGGGGAGCTGTTTTTT	CASSPRAGTGELFF	TRBJ2-2	-	-	TRBV9
TGTGCCAGCAGCGTATGGGGTAACACTGAAGCTTTCTTT	CASSVWGNTEAFF	TRBJ1-1	-	-	TRBV9
TGTGCCAGCAGCTTCGGGCTAGCGGTTTACGAGCAGTACTTC	CASSFGLAVYEQYF	TRBJ2-7	-	TRBD2	TRBV7-2
TGTGCCAGCAGTCCGCGACAGGCTCCAGAAGCTTTCTTT	CASSPRQAPEAFF	TRBJ1-1	-	-	TRBV28
TGCGCCAGCAGCCAAGCTTCGACAGGGGCCGGTTCACCCCTCCACTTT	CASSQASTGAGSPLHF	TRBJ1-6	-	TRBD1	TRBV5-1
TGTGCCAGCAGCGTGAGCGGGAGTGGCTACGAGCAGTACTTC	CASSVSGSGYEQYF	TRBJ2-7	-	TRBD2	TRBV25-1
TGTGCCAGCTCAATCGGAGGGGCTGAGACCCAGTACTTC	CASSIGGAETQYF	TRBJ2-5	-	-	TRBV18
TGTGCCAGCAGCCAAGATCAACTAGCGGGAGGGGGTGAGCAGTTCTTC	CASSQDQLAGGGEQFF	TRBJ2-1	few	TRBD2	TRBV4-2
TGTGCCAGCAAATTAGGTTCGCAGGGCGATTCATACAATGAGCAGTTCTTC	CASKLGSQGDSYNEQFF	TRBJ2-1	-	-	TRBV28
TGTGCCAGTAGTCCCCGTGGCAGCTCCTACGAGCAGTACTTC	CASSPRGSSYEQYF	TRBJ2-7	-	-	TRBV19
TGTGCCAGCCTAGACACGCTCAATCAGCCCCAGCATTTT	CASLDTLNQPQHF	TRBJ1-5	-	-	TRBV5-8
TGTGCCAGCAGTTTTCTAGCGGGAACAGATACGCAGTATTTT	CASSFLAGTDTQYF	TRBJ2-3	few	TRBD2	TRBV28
TGCGCCAGCAGCCAAGAAGCGGGACTAGCCTACGAGCAGTACTTC	CASSQEAGLAYEQYF	TRBJ2-7	few	TRBD2	TRBV4-1
TGTGCCAGTAGTTCGCGACAGGGTCCCGAGCAGTACTTC	CASSSRQGPEQYF	TRBJ2-7	-	TRBD1	TRBV19
TGTGCCAGCAGCGTAGGGGGGCAGGATACGCAGTATTTT	CASSVGGQDTQYF	TRBJ2-3	once	-	TRBV9
TGCAGCGTTGTGGGGATCCTCGGCGCAGATACGCAGTATTTT	CSVVGILGADTQYF	TRBJ2-3	-	-	TRBV29-1
TGTGCCAGCAGCCCGCAATTGGTAGGGGAGCTGTTTTTT	CASSPQLVGELFF	TRBJ2-2	-	-	TRBV28
TGTGCCAGCAGCCTTAGGGAGGTCGGGACAGGGGTCTATGAGCAGTACTTC	CASSLREVGTGVYEQYF	TRBJ2-7	once	TRBD1	TRBV7-8
TGTGCCAGTAGTCATGGACCGGGAGGGAACACCGGGGAGCTGTTTTTT	CASSHGPGGNTGELFF	TRBJ2-2	few	TRBD2	TRBV19
TGTGCCAGCAGCTTAGGGCAGGGGTTCGACGAGCAGTACTTC	CASSLGQGFDEQYF	TRBJ2-7	-	-	TRBV7-9
TGTGCCAGCTCACCGAACCCGGGACTAGAGGCCGGGGAGCTGTTTTTT	CASSPNPGLEAGELFF	TRBJ2-2	-	TRBD2	TRBV18
TGTGCCAGTAGACGTGAGGCCAGAACTAATGAAAAACTGTTTTTT	CASRREARTNEKLFF	TRBJ1-4	-	-	TRBV19
TGTGCCAGCACCCGGTTAGGGGACACTGAAGCTTTCTTT	CASTRLGDTEAFF	TRBJ1-1	-	-	TRBV27
TGTGCCAGCAGGAAAAGCGAGGGGGCGAACACCGGGGAACTGTTTTTT	CASRKSEGANTGELFF	TRBJ2-2	-	TRBD1	TRBV25-1
TGTGCCAGCAGTTTATCACAGGTTAATGAAAAACTGTTTTTT	CASSLSQVNEKLFF	TRBJ1-4	-	-	TRBV28